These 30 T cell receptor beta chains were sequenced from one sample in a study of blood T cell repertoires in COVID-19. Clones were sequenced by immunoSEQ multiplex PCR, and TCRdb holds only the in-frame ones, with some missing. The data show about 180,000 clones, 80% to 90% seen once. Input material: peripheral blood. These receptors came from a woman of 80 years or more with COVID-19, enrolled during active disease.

The CDR3 sequence is CASITQGSVYGYTF. The CDR3, as DNA: TGTGCCAGCATCACCCAGGGTTCGGTCTATGGCTACACCTTC. The genes are TRBV7-6 and TRBJ1-2; a weak D match, TRBD1 (5 bases). The V and J ends lost 7 bases and 4 bases respectively, with 16 bases between them. There are 14 residues in the CDR3. Germline CDR1 SGHVS, CDR2 FNYEAQ.

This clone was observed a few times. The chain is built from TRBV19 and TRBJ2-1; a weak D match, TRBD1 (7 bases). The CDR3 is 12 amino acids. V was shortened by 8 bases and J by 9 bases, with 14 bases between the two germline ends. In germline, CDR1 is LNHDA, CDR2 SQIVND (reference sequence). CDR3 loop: CASHRGLGEQFF. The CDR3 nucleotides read TGTGCCAGTCACAGGGGACTGGGTGAGCAGTTCTTC.

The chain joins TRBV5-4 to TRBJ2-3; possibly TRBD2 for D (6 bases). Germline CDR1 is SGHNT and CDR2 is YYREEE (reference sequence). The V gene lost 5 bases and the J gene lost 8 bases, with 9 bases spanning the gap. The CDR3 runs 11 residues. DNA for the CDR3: TGTGCCAGCAGGGGAGGCGTTACGCAGTATTTT. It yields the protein CASRGGVTQYF.

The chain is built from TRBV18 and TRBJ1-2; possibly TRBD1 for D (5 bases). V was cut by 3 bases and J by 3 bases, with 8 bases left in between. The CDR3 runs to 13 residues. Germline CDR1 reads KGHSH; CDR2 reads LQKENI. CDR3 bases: TGTGCCAGCTCACCTCAGGGCGACTATGGCTACACCTTC. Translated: CASSPQGDYGYTF. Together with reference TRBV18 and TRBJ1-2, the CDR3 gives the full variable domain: NAGVMQNPRHLVRRRGQEARLRCSPMKGHSHVYWYRQLPEEGLKFMVYLQKENIIDESGMPKERFSAEFPKEGPSILRIQQVVRGDSAAYFCASSPQGDYGYTFGSGTRLTVV.

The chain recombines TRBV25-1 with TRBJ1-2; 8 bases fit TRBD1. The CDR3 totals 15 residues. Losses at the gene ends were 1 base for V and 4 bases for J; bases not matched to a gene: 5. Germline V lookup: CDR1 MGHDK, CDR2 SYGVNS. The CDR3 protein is CASSELGTGLYGYTF. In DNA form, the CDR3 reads TGTGCCAGCAGTGAATTGGGGACAGGACTCTATGGCTACACCTTC.

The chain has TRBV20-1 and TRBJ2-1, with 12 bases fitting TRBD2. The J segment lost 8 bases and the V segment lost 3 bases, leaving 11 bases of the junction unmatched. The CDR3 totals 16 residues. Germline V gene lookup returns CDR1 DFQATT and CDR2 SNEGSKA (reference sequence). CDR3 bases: TGCAGTGCTAGTTCGCTAGCGGGAGGGCCGATATATGAGCAGTTCTTC. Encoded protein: CSASSLAGGPIYEQFF.

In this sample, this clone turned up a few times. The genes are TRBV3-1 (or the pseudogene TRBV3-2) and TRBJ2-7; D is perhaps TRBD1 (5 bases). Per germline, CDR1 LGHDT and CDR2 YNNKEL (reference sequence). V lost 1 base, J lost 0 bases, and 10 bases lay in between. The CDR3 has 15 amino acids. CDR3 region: CASSQVAGPSYEQYF. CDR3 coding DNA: TGTGCCAGCAGCCAAGTAGCAGGGCCCTCCTACGAGCAGTACTTC.

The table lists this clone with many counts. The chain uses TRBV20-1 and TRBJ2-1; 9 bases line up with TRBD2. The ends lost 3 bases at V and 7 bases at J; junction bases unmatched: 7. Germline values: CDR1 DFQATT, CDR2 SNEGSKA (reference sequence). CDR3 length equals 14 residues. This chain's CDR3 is CSASSSGAGNEQFF. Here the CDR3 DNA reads TGCAGTGCTAGTTCTAGCGGGGCTGGGAATGAGCAGTTCTTC.

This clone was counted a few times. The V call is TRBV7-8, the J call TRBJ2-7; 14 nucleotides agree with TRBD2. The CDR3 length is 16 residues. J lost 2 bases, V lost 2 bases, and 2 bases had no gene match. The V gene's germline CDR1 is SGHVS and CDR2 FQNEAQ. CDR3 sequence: CASSLMGLAGAYEQYF. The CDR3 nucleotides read TGTGCCAGCAGCTTAATGGGACTAGCGGGAGCCTACGAGCAGTACTTC.

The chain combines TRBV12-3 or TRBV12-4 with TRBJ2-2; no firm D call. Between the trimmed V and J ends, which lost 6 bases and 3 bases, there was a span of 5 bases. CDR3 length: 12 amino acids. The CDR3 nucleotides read TGTGCCAGCAGGCCGGACACCGGGGAGCTGTTTTTT. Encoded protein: CASRPDTGELFF.

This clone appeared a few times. The CDR3 DNA follows: TGTGCCAGCAGCTCCCAGGGTCAGGATGGCTACACCTTC. This gives the protein CASSSQGQDGYTF. The chain is built from TRBV5-4 and TRBJ1-2; D is perhaps TRBD1 (5 bases). Germline CDR1 is SGHNT and CDR2 is YYREEE (reference sequence). The CDR3 length is 13 residues. Trimming stripped 3 bases from V and 6 bases from J, with 12 bases between.

The CDR3 bases are TGCGCCAGCAGCTTGGTGCCCAGGAGGTACGAGCAGTACTTC. This sequence encodes CASSLVPRRYEQYF. The rearrangement links TRBV5-1 to TRBJ2-7, with D perhaps matching TRBD2 (5 bases). The CDR3 spans 14 residues. CDR1 SGHRS and CDR2 YFSETQ come from the germline V gene. Deletions cut 0 bases from V and 4 bases from J, with 11 bases between.

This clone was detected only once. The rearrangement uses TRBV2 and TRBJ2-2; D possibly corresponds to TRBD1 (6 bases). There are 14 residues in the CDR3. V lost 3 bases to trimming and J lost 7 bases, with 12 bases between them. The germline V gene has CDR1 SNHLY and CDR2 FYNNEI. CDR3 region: CASSENRVNGELFF. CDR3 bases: TGTGCCAGCAGTGAGAACAGGGTTAACGGGGAGCTGTTTTTT.

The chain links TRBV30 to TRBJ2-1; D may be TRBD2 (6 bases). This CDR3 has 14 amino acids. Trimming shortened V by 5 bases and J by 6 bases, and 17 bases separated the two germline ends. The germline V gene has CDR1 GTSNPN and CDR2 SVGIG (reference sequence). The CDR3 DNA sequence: TGTGCCTGGGCTCCGGGACTCCCCTCCAATGAGCAGTTCTTC. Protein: CAWAPGLPSNEQFF.

CDR3 sequence reads: CASRGTGFQPQHF. In DNA form, the CDR3 reads TGTGCCAGCAGGGGGACAGGGTTTCAGCCCCAGCATTTT. V is TRBV6-5 and J is TRBJ1-5; 9 positions agree with TRBD1. Trimming cost V 6 bases and J 6 bases; bases outside gene matches: 3. This CDR3 comprises 13 residues. Looked up from germline, CDR1 is MNHEY and CDR2 is SVGAGI.

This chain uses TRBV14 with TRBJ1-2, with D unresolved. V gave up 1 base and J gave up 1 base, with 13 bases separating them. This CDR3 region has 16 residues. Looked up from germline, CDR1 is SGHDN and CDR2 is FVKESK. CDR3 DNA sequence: TGTGCCAGCAGCCAAGTGCGGGGAGCCCTTAACTATGGCTACACCTTC. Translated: CASSQVRGALNYGYTF.

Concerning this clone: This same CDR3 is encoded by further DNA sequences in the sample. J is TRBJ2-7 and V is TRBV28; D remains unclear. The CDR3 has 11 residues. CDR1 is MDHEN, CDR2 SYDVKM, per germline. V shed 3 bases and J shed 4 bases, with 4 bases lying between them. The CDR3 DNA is TGTGCCAGCAGTTTGGCATACGAGCAGTACTTC. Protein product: CASSLAYEQYF.

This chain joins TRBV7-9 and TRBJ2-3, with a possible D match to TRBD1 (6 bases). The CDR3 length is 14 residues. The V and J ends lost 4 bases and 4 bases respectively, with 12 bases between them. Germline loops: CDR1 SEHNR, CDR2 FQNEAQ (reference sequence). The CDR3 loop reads CASSSYGTPDTQYF. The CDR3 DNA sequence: TGTGCCAGCAGCTCTTACGGGACACCAGATACGCAGTATTTT.

CDR3 region: CASTPGLPTDTQYF. The CDR3 DNA is TGCGCCAGCACCCCAGGACTCCCGACAGATACGCAGTATTTT. The chain combines TRBV5-1 with TRBJ2-3; tentatively, D is TRBD2 (5 bases). CDR3 length equals 14 residues. Trimming took 6 bases from V and 3 from J, leaving 14 bases between them. CDR1 and CDR2 (germline): SGHRS, YFSETQ.

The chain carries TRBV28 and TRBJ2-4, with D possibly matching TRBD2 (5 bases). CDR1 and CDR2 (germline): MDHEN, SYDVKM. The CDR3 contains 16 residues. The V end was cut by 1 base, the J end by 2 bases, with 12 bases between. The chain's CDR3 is CASSLSGVGSKNIQYF. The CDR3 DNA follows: TGTGCCAGCAGTTTATCCGGGGTTGGGTCCAAAAACATTCAGTACTTC.

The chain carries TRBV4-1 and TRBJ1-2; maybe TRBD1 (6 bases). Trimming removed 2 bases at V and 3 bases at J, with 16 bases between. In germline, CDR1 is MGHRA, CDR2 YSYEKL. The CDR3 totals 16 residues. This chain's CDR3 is CASSQRYPDRDYGYTF. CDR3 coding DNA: TGCGCCAGCAGCCAAAGATACCCGGACAGAGACTATGGCTACACCTTC.

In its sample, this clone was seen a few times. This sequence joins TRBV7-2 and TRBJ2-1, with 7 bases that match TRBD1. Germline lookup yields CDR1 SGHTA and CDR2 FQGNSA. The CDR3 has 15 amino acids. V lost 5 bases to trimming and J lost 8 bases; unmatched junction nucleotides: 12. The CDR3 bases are TGTGCCAGCAGCGCGAGACGACGACAGGGCGATGAGCAGTTCTTC. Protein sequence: CASSARRRQGDEQFF.

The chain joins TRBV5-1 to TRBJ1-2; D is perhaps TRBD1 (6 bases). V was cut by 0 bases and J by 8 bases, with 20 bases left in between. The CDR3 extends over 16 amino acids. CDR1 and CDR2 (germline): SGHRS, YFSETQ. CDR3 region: CASSLELAGAIRGYTF. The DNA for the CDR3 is TGCGCCAGCAGCTTGGAGTTGGCAGGGGCAATCAGGGGCTACACCTTC.

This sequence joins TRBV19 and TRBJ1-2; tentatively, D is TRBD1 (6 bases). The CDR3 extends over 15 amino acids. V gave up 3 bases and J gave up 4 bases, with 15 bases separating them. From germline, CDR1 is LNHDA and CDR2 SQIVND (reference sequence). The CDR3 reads CASSMLQGRGYGYTF. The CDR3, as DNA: TGTGCCAGTAGTATGTTGCAGGGGCGCGGCTATGGCTACACCTTC.

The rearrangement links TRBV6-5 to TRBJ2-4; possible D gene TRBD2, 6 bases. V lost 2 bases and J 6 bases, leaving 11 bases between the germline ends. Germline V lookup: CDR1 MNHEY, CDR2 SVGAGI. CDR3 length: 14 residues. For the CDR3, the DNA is TGTGCCAGCAGTTACGACGGGACTTCAAACATTCAGTACTTC. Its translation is CASSYDGTSNIQYF.

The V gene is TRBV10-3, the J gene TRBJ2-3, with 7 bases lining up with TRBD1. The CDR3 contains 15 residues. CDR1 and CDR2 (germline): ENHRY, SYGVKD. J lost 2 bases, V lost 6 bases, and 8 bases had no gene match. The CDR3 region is CAIRQQGTNTDTQYF. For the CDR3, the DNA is TGTGCCATCAGACAACAGGGGACAAACACAGATACGCAGTATTTT.

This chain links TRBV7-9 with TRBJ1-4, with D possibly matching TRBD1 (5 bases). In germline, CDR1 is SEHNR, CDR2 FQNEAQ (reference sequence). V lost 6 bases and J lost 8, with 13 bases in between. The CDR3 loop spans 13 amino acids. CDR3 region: CASSYITGEKLFF. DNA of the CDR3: TGTGCCAGCAGTTACATAACAGGCGAAAAACTGTTTTTT.

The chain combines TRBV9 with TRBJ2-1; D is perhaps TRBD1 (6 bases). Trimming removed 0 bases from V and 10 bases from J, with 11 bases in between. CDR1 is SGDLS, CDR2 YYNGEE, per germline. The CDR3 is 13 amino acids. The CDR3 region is CASSVDQGQEQFF. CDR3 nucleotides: TGTGCCAGCAGCGTAGATCAGGGACAAGAGCAGTTCTTC. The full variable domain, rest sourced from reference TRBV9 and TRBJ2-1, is DSGVTQTPKHLITATGQRVTLRCSPRSGDLSVYWYQQSLDQGLQFLIQYYNGEERAKGNILERFSAQQFPDLHSELNLSSLELGDSALYFCASSVDQGQEQFFGPGTRLTVL.

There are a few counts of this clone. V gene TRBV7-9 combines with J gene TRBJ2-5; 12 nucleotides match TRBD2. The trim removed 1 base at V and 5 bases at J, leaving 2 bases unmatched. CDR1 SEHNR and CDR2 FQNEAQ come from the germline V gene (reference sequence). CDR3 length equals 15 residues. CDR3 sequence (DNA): TGTGCCAGCAGCTTAGGACTAGCGGGAGTCGAGACCCAGTACTTC. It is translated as CASSLGLAGVETQYF.

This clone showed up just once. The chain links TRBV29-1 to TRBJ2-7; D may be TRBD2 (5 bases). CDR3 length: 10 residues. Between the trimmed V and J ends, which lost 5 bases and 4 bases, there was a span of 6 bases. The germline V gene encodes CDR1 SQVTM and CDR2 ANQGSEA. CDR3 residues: CSVREYEQYF. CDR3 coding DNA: TGCAGCGTTAGGGAGTACGAGCAGTACTTC.